The rows below give T cell receptor beta chains drawn from one sample of a study of cytomegalovirus exposure and HLA in healthy donors. Method: immunoSEQ multiplex PCR; TCRdb's copy keeps in-frame clones and lacks some. The table lists 150,000 to 200,000 clones, about nine tenths of them singletons. The sequenced sample was PBMCs. All receptors derive from a boy between 2 and 10 years old in good health and CMV-seronegative. Each CDR3 is given without its conserved first and last residue. The order of the fields is V gene, CDR3 protein.

v_gene: TRBV27; CDR3aa: ASSPTPFTGLDGYT
v_gene: TRBV4-2; CDR3aa: ASSQDRGSTEAF
v_gene: TRBV11-1; CDR3aa: ASSLSPVDRDETQY
v_gene: TRBV6-6; CDR3aa: ASSLQVSGQPQH
v_gene: TRBV18; CDR3aa: ASSLRQGDTDTQY
v_gene: TRBV9; CDR3aa: ASSPGLAGVGDTGELF
v_gene: TRBV27; CDR3aa: ASSLSGTHTQY
v_gene: TRBV29-1; CDR3aa: SVEGGTGAFTDTQY
v_gene: TRBV30; CDR3aa: AWSLGTQETQY
v_gene: TRBV7-8; CDR3aa: ASSVGGTGVNEQF
v_gene: TRBV4-2; CDR3aa: ASSQIKPSLAGVSTVNEQF
v_gene: TRBV28; CDR3aa: ASSPGQGGTNEKLF
v_gene: TRBV6-6; CDR3aa: ASRQGRATEAF
v_gene: TRBV6-4; CDR3aa: ASSRDKNTGELF
v_gene: TRBV30; CDR3aa: AWRKLAVNNEQF
v_gene: TRBV6-1; CDR3aa: ASRYGQGATDTQY
v_gene: TRBV27; CDR3aa: ASSLGMGAEKLF
v_gene: TRBV27; CDR3aa: ASSARQGTWGTDTQY
v_gene: TRBV30; CDR3aa: AWGRGRLGDEQF
v_gene: TRBV9; CDR3aa: ASSVGAEETQY
v_gene: TRBV10-3; CDR3aa: AISVQEGAGEQY
v_gene: TRBV7-3; CDR3aa: ASSSTQGAAYGYT
v_gene: TRBV19; CDR3aa: ASSSGLNTEAF
v_gene: TRBV18; CDR3aa: ASSPPGRRVPPQH
v_gene: TRBV9; CDR3aa: ASSVGKTGRNYGYT
v_gene: TRBV27; CDR3aa: ASSSRDRDYEQY
v_gene: TRBV10-3; CDR3aa: AISESITGVNEKLF
v_gene: TRBV7-2; CDR3aa: ASSLLPGSLDNEQF
v_gene: TRBV5-1; CDR3aa: ASSLDPGIGDTQY
v_gene: TRBV10-3; CDR3aa: AVRVQGGEKLF
v_gene: TRBV2; CDR3aa: ASGGETQY
v_gene: TRBV19; CDR3aa: ASSTEFDWAHGEQY
v_gene: TRBV11-2; CDR3aa: ASSLPSGFNTEAF
v_gene: TRBV28; CDR3aa: ASRETGTYEQY
v_gene: TRBV10-2; CDR3aa: ASGTGGKARELF
v_gene: TRBV9; CDR3aa: ASSEQGRSPLH
v_gene: TRBV6-5; CDR3aa: ASSYSRRGNTQY
v_gene: TRBV9; CDR3aa: ASSEDGYINQPQH
v_gene: TRBV2; CDR3aa: ASRRRREEGYEQY
v_gene: TRBV5-6; CDR3aa: ASSFTGTSEF
v_gene: TRBV13; CDR3aa: ASSPAPEDTQY
v_gene: TRBV7-2; CDR3aa: ASSLQGQGACEQY
v_gene: TRBV5-1; CDR3aa: ASSPSSRHSEAF